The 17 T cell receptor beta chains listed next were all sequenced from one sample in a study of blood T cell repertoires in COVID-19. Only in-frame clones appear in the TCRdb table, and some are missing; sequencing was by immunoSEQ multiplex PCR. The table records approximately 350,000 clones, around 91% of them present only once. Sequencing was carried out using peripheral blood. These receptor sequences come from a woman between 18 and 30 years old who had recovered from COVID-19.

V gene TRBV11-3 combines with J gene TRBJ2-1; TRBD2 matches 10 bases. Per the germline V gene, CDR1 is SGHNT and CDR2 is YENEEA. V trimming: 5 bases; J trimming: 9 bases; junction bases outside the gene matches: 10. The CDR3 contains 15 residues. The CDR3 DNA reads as TGTGCCAGCAGCGCCCTAGCTAGCGGGAGTGGTGAGCAGTTCTTC. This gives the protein CASSALASGSGEQFF.

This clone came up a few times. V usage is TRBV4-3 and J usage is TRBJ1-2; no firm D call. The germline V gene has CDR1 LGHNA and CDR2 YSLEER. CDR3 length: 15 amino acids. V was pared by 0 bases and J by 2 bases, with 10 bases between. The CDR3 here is CASSQEVQRNYGYTF. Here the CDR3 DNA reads TGCGCCAGCAGCCAAGAGGTGCAGCGCAACTATGGCTACACCTTC.

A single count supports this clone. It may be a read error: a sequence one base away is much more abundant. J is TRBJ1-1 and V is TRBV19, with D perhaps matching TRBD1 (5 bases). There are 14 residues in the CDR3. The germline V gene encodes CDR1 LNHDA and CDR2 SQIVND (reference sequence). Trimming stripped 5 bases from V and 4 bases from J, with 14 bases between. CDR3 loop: CASSWGRAVTEAFF. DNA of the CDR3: TGTGCCAGTAGTTGGGGCAGGGCGGTCACTGAAGCTTTCTTT. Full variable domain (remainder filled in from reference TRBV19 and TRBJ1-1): DGGITQSPKYLFRKEGQNVTLSCEQNLNHDAMYWYRQDPGQGLRLIYYSQIVNDFQKGDIAEGYSVSREKKESFPLTVTSAQKNPTAFYLCASSWGRAVTEAFFGQGTRLTVV.

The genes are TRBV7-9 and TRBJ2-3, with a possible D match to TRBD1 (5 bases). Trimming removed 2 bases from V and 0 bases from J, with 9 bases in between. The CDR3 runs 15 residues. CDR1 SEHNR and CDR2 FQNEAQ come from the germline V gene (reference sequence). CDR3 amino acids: CASSLRTPSTDTQYF. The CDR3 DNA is TGTGCCAGCAGCTTAAGGACACCTAGCACAGATACGCAGTATTTT.

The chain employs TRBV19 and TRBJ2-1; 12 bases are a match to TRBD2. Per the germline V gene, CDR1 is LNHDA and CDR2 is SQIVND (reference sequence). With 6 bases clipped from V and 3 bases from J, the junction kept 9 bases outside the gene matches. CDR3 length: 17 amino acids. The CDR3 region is CASSVRLAGVSYNEQFF. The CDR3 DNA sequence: TGTGCCAGTAGCGTTAGACTAGCGGGAGTCAGCTACAATGAGCAGTTCTTC. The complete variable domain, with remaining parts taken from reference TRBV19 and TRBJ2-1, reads DGGITQSPKYLFRKEGQNVTLSCEQNLNHDAMYWYRQDPGQGLRLIYYSQIVNDFQKGDIAEGYSVSREKKESFPLTVTSAQKNPTAFYLCASSVRLAGVSYNEQFFGPGTRLTVL.

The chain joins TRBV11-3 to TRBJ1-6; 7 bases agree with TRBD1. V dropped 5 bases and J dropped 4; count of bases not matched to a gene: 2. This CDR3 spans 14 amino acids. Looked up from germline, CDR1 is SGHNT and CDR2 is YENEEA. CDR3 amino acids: CASSRTGYNSPLHF. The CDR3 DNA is TGTGCCAGCAGCCGGACAGGATATAATTCACCCCTCCACTTT.

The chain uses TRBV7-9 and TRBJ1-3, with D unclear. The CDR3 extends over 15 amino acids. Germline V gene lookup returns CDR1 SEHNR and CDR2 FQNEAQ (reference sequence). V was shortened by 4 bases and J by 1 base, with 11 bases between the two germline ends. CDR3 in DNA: TGTGCCAGCAGCTCGGTACAGAGATCTGGAAACACCATATATTTT. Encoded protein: CASSSVQRSGNTIYF.

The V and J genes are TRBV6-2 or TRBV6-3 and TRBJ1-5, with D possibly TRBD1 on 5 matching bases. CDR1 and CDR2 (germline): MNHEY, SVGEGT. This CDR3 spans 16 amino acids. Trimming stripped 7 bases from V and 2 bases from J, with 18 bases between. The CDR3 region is CASNPAPRGGNQPQHF. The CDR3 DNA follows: TGTGCCAGCAACCCAGCCCCCCGGGGGGGCAATCAGCCCCAGCATTTT.

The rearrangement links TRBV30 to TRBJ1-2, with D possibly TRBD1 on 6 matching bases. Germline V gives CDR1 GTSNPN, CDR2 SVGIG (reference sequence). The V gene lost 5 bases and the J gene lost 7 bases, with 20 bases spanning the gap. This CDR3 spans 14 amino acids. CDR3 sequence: CAWGMTGATSGYTF. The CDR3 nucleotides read TGTGCCTGGGGGATGACAGGCGCCACGAGTGGCTACACCTTC. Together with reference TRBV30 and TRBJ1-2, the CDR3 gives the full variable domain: SQTIHQWPATLVQPVGSPLSLECTVEGTSNPNLYWYRQAAGRGLQLLFYSVGIGQISSEVPQNLSASRPQDRQFILSSKKLLLSDSGFYLCAWGMTGATSGYTFGSGTRLTVV.

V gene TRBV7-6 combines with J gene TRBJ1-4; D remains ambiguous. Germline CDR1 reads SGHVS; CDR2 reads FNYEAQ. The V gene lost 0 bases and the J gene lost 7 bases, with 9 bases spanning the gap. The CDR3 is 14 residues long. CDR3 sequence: CASSLAVRSEKLFF. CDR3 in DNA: TGTGCCAGCAGCTTAGCGGTCCGGAGTGAAAAACTGTTTTTT.

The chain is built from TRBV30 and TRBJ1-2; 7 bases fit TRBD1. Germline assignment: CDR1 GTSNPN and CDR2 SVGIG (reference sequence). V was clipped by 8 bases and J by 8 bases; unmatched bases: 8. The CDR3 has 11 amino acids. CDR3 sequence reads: CADQQGSGYTF. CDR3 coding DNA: TGTGCCGACCAACAGGGGAGCGGCTACACCTTC. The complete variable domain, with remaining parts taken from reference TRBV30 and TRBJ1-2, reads SQTIHQWPATLVQPVGSPLSLECTVEGTSNPNLYWYRQAAGRGLQLLFYSVGIGQISSEVPQNLSASRPQDRQFILSSKKLLLSDSGFYLCADQQGSGYTFGSGTRLTVV.

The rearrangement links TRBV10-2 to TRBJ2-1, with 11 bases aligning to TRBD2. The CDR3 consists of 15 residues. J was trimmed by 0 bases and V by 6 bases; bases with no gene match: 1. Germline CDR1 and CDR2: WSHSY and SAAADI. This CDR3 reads CASRTSGSSYNEQFF. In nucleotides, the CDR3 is TGCGCCAGCAGAACTAGCGGGAGCTCCTACAATGAGCAGTTCTTC.

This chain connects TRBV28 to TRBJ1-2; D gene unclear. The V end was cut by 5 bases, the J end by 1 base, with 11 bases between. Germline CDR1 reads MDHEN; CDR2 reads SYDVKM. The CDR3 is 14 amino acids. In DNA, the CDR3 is TGTGCCAGCAGTGCGTTCAGACTTAACTATGGCTACACCTTC. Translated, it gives CASSAFRLNYGYTF.

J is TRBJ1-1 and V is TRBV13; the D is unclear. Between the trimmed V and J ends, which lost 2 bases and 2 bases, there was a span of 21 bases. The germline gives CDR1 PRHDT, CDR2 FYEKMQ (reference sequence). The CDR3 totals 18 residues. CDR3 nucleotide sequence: TGTGCCAGCAGCTTACGTCAGTGGGCGTCTGGTTTAAACACTGAAGCTTTCTTT. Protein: CASSLRQWASGLNTEAFF.

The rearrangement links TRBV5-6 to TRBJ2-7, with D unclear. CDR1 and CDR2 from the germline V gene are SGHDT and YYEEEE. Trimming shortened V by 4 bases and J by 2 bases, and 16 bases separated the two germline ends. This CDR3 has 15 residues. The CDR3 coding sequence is TGTGCCAGCAGCCCGCAAAATAGCCGTACCTACGAGCAGTACGTC. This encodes CASSPQNSRTYEQYV.

DNA of the CDR3: TGTGCCAGCAGCGTAACAGGGGGAGGACACTACAATGAGCAGTTCTTC. Protein product: CASSVTGGGHYNEQFF. V is TRBV7-2 and J is TRBJ2-1, with TRBD1 matching over 8 bases. CDR1 and CDR2 (germline): SGHTA, FQGNSA. CDR3 length equals 16 residues. With 5 bases clipped from V and 3 bases from J, the junction kept 9 bases outside the gene matches.

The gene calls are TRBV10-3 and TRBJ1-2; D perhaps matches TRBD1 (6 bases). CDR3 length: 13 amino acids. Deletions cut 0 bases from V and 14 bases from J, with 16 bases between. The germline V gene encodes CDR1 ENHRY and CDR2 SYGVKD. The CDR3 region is CAISESPGTPPTF. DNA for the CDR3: TGTGCCATCAGTGAGTCGCCAGGGACACCTCCTACCTTC.